This T cell receptor (beta chain) appears in the sequencing data of a study of cytomegalovirus exposure and HLA in healthy donors (dated by TCRdb to the late 2010s). In terms of the full investigation: In an earlier analysis of roughly 500 of the donors, 276 Gb of sequence data and just under 120 million unique TCR beta sequences from roughly 180 million T cells were reported. The aim of the study was to test whether cataloging public T cell receptors could identify signatures of past pathogen exposure. A later genetic analysis used genome-wide SNP genotypes for about 60% of the 666 donors, treating that subset as a discovery cohort. On average, roughly 200,000 unique TCR beta nucleotide sequences were sequenced per donor among about 400 genotyped donors of the cohort, with around 19% of those sequences being non-productive. In the later analysis, no new phenotypic data were used to find candidate immune exposures; instead, reliance was placed on TCR beta sequences and their occurrence across donors. A later analysis re-examined previously published TCR beta repertoires from over 500 donors and added high-resolution HLA genotyping to investigate patterns of TCR occurrence. Donor age, sex, ethnicity and CMV serostatus were compiled together with the repertoire data. A separate validation cohort of some 130 different subjects was used in addition to the roughly 670-subject first cohort. The study used immunosequencing to profile the T cell repertoires of around 600 subjects and linked those repertoires to cytomegalovirus serostatus. Both class I and class II loci were covered by HLA typing, at four-digit resolution. Because of strong linkage in the cohort, four to six DR-DQ haplotypes were treated as single units for association and clustering. An early release covering some 640 HLA-typed donors comprised around 300 gigabases of sequencing data and approximately 85 million unique TCR sequences. High-throughput TCR immunosequencing, statistical association of individual TCRs with disease status, and machine learning were combined to predict cytomegalovirus infection status. The genetic ancestry cluster associated with self-reported Caucasian donors included roughly four fifths of the 398 genotyped donors. An earlier analysis of 587 of the donors used high-throughput TCR beta sequencing to judge whether each TCR beta V gene segment behaved as functional or pseudogenic. Every discovery cohort repertoire had been produced on one sequencing platform. The number of typed donors differed by locus: about 620-630 for A, B, C, DRB1 and DQB1; 522 for DQA1; approximately 610 for DPA1; and around 490 for DPB1. Study-wide conclusions, independent of this receptor: An earlier analysis of several hundred of the donors showed that most TCR beta V segments appeared in productive rearrangements either about 87% or about 30% of the time, which broadly matched IMGT annotations. Linkage disequilibrium might explain the correlated functional status among segregating V segments, but an unknown experimental factor could not be excluded. In this cohort, only TCR beta chains were sequenced, and detectable features were limited by the absence of alpha or paired-chain data. Three of the identified cytomegalovirus-associated TCR beta chains were confirmed in vitro to be specific for cytomegalovirus antigens. A cluster of highly shared sequence variants was judged likely to be a technical artifact of the sequencing pipeline. In a later analysis, TCR association rates were found to vary across HLA loci, with the most associated TCRs seen for DRB1 alleles and the fewest for HLA-C alleles. In a later analysis, several top co-occurrence clusters were reported to appear linked to parvovirus B19, influenza, CMV and Epstein-Barr virus. While some public TCRs were present in many individuals, most TCR sequences turned up only very rarely across donors. In the study, 164 TCR beta chains were listed as associated with cytomegalovirus. A later analysis found that most CMV-associated TCR beta chains appeared HLA-restricted, with HLA associations seemingly driven largely by CMV exposure. Because counts were too low, some 17 rarely observed V segments, including chromosome 9 orphons, were left out of the earlier analysis of a few hundred of the donors. When HLA alleles, especially DR and DQ, strongly co-occurred, TCR associations were difficult to assign to individual alleles. Because some donors lacked HLA typing at each locus, the association tests relied only on the typed subset. The authors suggested that the approach could potentially be generalized to other disease states and immunological phenotypes. In both the original and validation cohorts, the classifier was reported to diagnose cytomegalovirus status with high specificity and sensitivity. Because the 87-base-pair reads could not distinguish some IMGT-functional V segments, including TRBV6-2 and TRBV6-3, those segments were excluded. A later genetic analysis associated a missense DCLRE1C variant with V-gene and J-gene trimming of TCR beta chains, and an independent cohort replicated the association. A further reported finding was that TCR beta sequences accurately predicted the HLA-A and HLA-B alleles for most subjects in the first cohort. In a later analysis, HLA-associated TCR beta chains showed more clonal expansion and lower generation probabilities than non-associated chains that were equally common. CMV serostatus was the only immune exposure information available for the cohort. At a false discovery rate of 0.05, a later analysis linked fewer than 20,000 TCR beta sequences to specific HLA alleles. Roughly uniform sequencing depth across donors was assumed in presence/absence analyses, although this assumption may not hold. In a later genetic analysis, fewer N-insertions in productive TCRs were reported among donors in an Asian-associated ancestry cluster than the roughly 640-donor mean.

This clone has just a few counts. Its antigen specificity is not known. No per-base quality is available; no much larger clone lies one base away. Libraries were built with the immunoSEQ multiplex PCR assay. For the multiplex PCR, a mixture combining 60 forward primers for TCR Vbeta segments and 13 reverse primers for TCR Jbeta segments was used. A multiplex PCR assay on genomic DNA amplified the CDR3 region of rearranged TCR beta genes. Amplified TCR beta libraries were sequenced as 87-base-pair reads on the Illumina HiSeq System. Per the authors' processing: In a later analysis, tens of millions of unique TCR beta chains were counted across the approximately 620 repertoires, and roughly 9.9 million of these chains were shared by at least two donors. Raw reads were error-corrected and collapsed into unique sequences by a nearest-neighbor algorithm in which closely related sequences were merged to remove PCR and sequencing errors. V, D and J gene segments were assigned by aligning CDR3 sequences to IMGT reference sequences. For a sequence to be retained, at least a six-nucleotide match to both a V gene segment and a J gene segment was required. A rearrangement counted as productive if the CDR3 had no stop codons and remained in frame with V and J, and every other rearrangement counted as non-productive. CDR3 was defined by IMGT convention, running from the second conserved V-encoded cysteine to the conserved J-encoded phenylalanine. Sequences without an unambiguous match to a single V gene segment were excluded from the earlier analysis of a few hundred of the donors. In an earlier analysis of 587 of the donors, V segments were called functional above 56.7% productive rearrangements and were called segregating when the between-donor standard deviation exceeded 5%. A statistical classification framework was developed to diagnose cytomegalovirus status using the catalog of TCR beta chain sequences. V and J gene assignment, in a later analysis, came from comparing TCR nucleotide sequences with IMGT/GENE-DB human TR gene sequences. A later analysis assigned CDR3 sequences and most-parsimonious VDJ recombination scenarios with the TCRdist pipeline. In a later analysis, each TCR beta chain was defined by its CDR3 amino acid sequence together with its V-gene family, and reads without a unique V-gene family were excluded. As a way to deal with suspected cross-contamination and a sequencing artifact, a later analysis dropped more than 500 nucleotide sequences that were highly shared and had low generation probability. A later analysis calculated a clonal expansion index for each public chain from normalized within-repertoire ranks of inferred template counts. In a later analysis, generation probabilities were computed with a VDJ recombination model fitted to out-of-frame rearrangements, and the resulting probabilities were checked against IGoR. A later analysis scored TCR-TCR, TCR-HLA and TCR-CMV co-occurrence with hypergeometric tests, applying a repertoire-size bias correction to TCR pairs. To estimate false discovery rates, a later analysis permuted the HLA or CMV assignments 20 times. In a later analysis, co-occurring TCRs were grouped using DBSCAN, with TCRdist sequence similarity added in when clustering inside HLA-allele-positive subsets. Repertoires with fewer than 30,000 or more than 120,000 public chains, plus five repertoires with anomalous nucleotide sharing, were excluded from co-occurrence clustering. The source is immuneACCESS, and TCRdb retained only in-frame sequences with V and J called. Part of the clones is not carried over; for the studies checked, unresolved V genes explain less than half of this, and the remainder is unexplained. V, J and clone size reflect that table, while D and trimming were determined from the DNA. Present in this sample are roughly 100,000 clones, about 9.4% of which were seen just once. The ten largest account for under 6% of the sample.

In total, about 650 healthy bone marrow donors made up the cohort. Cohort members were all nominally healthy when sampled, although unrecorded immune exposures were likely present. The donor was CMV seropositive and was included in the group of almost 300 seropositive cohort members. Every donor gave a peripheral blood sample, and the peripheral blood mononuclear cells from that sample were used for TCR beta sequencing. The Qiagen DNeasy Blood Extraction Kit was used to extract genomic DNA from the blood cell samples. The CDR3, from cysteine to phenylalanine, totals 18 residues. Only the CDR3 region is kept as DNA, spanning 54 bases read in frame from base 1. V is shortened by 3 bases, J by 4 bases, and the region joining them spans 22 bases.

The TCR comes from a man aged 35 to 55 in good health and CMV-seropositive. The sequence is built from TRBV5-3 and TRBJ2-2; TRBD2 is possibly the D segment (5 matching bases). TRBV5-3 is treated as an ORF (open reading frame) with a function not yet certain. The sequenced sample consisted of PBMCs. The nucleotide sequence reads as follows: TGTGCCAGAAGCTCCCAGATGATAACTAGGATTAGCACCGGGGAGCTGTTTTTT. It is translated as CARSSQMITRISTGELFF.